A single sample is the source of the 17 T cell receptor beta chains below, sequenced in a study of post-analysis software for immune sequencing data. Unique molecular identifiers were present in the TCR beta cDNA libraries. TCRdb reanalysed the PCR reads using MiXCR and keeps one entry per CDR3 protein. The sample lists roughly 570,000 distinct CDR3 sequences; around a third were seen once. No antigen has been identified for these receptors. Study-wide findings and caveats: With TRBV5-6, TRBV5-1 and TRBV20-1 included, several TRBV segments were more frequent in patients than in controls.

The specimen sequenced was blood. These TCRs come from a girl aged 2 to 17 with multiple sclerosis.

This chain connects TRBV11-2 to TRBJ2-7, with D tentatively TRBD1 (6 bases). The germline gives CDR1 SGHAT, CDR2 FQNNGV. This CDR3 region has 14 residues. Trimming removed 3 bases from V and 2 bases from J, with 11 bases in between. The CDR3 protein is CASSFYRVPYEQYF. In nucleotides, the CDR3 is TGTGCCAGCAGCTTCTACAGGGTTCCCTACGAGCAGTACTTC.

This clonotype came up a few times. CDR3 residues: CASSSPGGTGTYEQYF. In DNA form, the CDR3 reads TGTGCCAGCAGTTCTCCAGGGGGGACGGGTACCTACGAGCAGTACTTC. The chain uses TRBV28 and TRBJ2-7; possible D gene TRBD1, 7 bases. V lost 4 bases, J lost 2 bases, and 18 bases lay in between. Germline CDR1 and CDR2: MDHEN and SYDVKM. CDR3 size: 16 residues.

For this clonotype: The junction departs from germline at one end; a sequencing error may be responsible. This chain uses TRBV3-1 with TRBJ2-4; 9 bases align to TRBD1. Germline V lookup: CDR1 LGHDT, CDR2 YNNKEL (reference sequence). The CDR3 has 15 amino acids. CDR3 bases: TGTGCCAGCAGTGGACAGGGGACGGCCAAAAGCATTCAGTACTTC. Amino acid sequence: CASSGQGTAKSIQYF.

In the case of this clonotype: At one end, the junction sequence differs from germline, possibly due to a read error. This chain joins TRBV28 and TRBJ2-3, with 8 bases aligning to TRBD2. There are 14 residues in the CDR3. CDR1 is MDHEN, CDR2 SYDVKM, per germline. The chain's CDR3 is CASSPGGRGATQYF. The CDR3 nucleotides are TGCGCCAGCAGTCCCGGCGGGCGGGGGGCAACGCAGTATTTT.

The chain combines TRBV29-1 with TRBJ1-2; a weak D match, TRBD1 (6 bases). Germline V lookup: CDR1 SQVTM, CDR2 ANQGSEA. The CDR3 spans 12 residues. Trimming removed 7 bases at V and 7 bases at J, with 16 bases between. The CDR3 nucleotides read TGCAGCGGTGATGTGGGGGCAGGTGGCTACACCTTC. Its translation is CSGDVGAGGYTF.

This clonotype has a handful of counts. The J gene is TRBJ2-3, the V gene TRBV20-1, with 9 bases fitting TRBD1. There are 13 residues in the CDR3. Germline CDR1 is DFQATT and CDR2 is SNEGSKA (reference sequence). Germline trimming cut 3 bases from V and 6 bases from J; bases unmatched to any gene: 4. This CDR3 reads CSARGTGYDTQYF. The CDR3 DNA sequence: TGCAGTGCTAGGGGGACAGGGTACGATACGCAGTATTTT.

The gene calls are TRBV2 and TRBJ2-3; D not certain. The V end was cut by 1 base, the J end by 1 base, with 9 bases between. The germline gives CDR1 SNHLY, CDR2 FYNNEI. The CDR3 loop spans 15 amino acids. The DNA of the CDR3 is TGTGCCAGCAGTGAAGAAAGGCAAGGCACAGATACGCAGTATTTT. Encoded protein: CASSEERQGTDTQYF.

This clonotype was seen more than once but under ten times. The rearrangement uses TRBV12-3 or TRBV12-4 and TRBJ2-3; TRBD2 agrees at 7 bases. V was pared by 6 bases and J by 10 bases, with 10 bases of the junction left unmatched. This CDR3 has 13 residues. CDR3 sequence (DNA): TGTGCCAGCAGCCCCTTAGCGGGCGCGGCGCAGTATTTT. Protein: CASSPLAGAAQYF.

The J gene is TRBJ2-7, the V gene TRBV9; D is unclear. V lost 0 bases, J lost 1 base, and 2 bases lay in between. This CDR3 spans 12 amino acids. Germline CDR1 is SGDLS and CDR2 is YYNGEE. For the CDR3, the DNA is TGTGCCAGCAGCGTAGAATCCTACGAGCAGTACTTC. Encoded protein: CASSVESYEQYF.

This clonotype was seen a few times. The chain couples TRBV5-1 to TRBJ1-1; 7 bases are a match to TRBD1. The V gene end was trimmed by 6 bases and the J gene end by 5 bases; junction bases not matched to a gene: 10. Germline V gives CDR1 SGHRS, CDR2 YFSETQ. The CDR3 sequence is 14 residues long. CDR3 in amino acids: CASTHSGGWTEAFF. CDR3 coding DNA: TGCGCCAGCACCCACTCAGGGGGGTGGACTGAAGCTTTCTTT.

This clonotype was counted between two and nine times. This rearrangement joins TRBV6-5 to TRBJ2-1; no definite D call. Trimming pared 7 bases from V and 6 bases from J, leaving 13 bases between. CDR1 is MNHEY and CDR2 is SVGAGI in the germline V gene. CDR3 size: 13 residues. The CDR3 coding sequence is TGTGCCAGCAACCCTGGTCCCGGCAATGAGCAGTTCTTC. Its protein is CASNPGPGNEQFF.

The chain recombines TRBV12-3 or TRBV12-4 with TRBJ2-7; D may be TRBD1 or TRBD2 (5 bases each). Trimming cost V 6 bases and J 1 base, with 16 bases left between them. CDR3 length: 15 amino acids. The CDR3 nucleotides read TGTGCCAGCAGGGAGGCCGGGGACGGATCCTACGAGCAGTACTTC. It codes for CASREAGDGSYEQYF.

V is TRBV10-3 and J is TRBJ2-5; D is perhaps TRBD2 (6 bases). The tail of the sequence fits TRBJ2-7 better, so the J call may be wrong. Per germline, CDR1 ENHRY and CDR2 SYGVKD. This CDR3 spans 14 amino acids. This chain's CDR3 is CAIRTSGLPSEQYF. CDR3 sequence (DNA): TGTGCCATCAGAACTTCGGGACTCCCGAGCGAGCAGTACTTC.

This clonotype has only a few counts. The gene calls are TRBV20-1 and TRBJ2-7, with 11 bases matching TRBD2. The CDR3 is 20 amino acids. After removal of 3 bases from V and 3 bases from J, the junction contained 22 bases not matched to a gene. Germline CDR1 reads DFQATT; CDR2 reads SNEGSKA (reference sequence). DNA for the CDR3: TGCAGTGCTAGCCCCCCAATCAGGCTAGCGGGGGGTCCCGCCTACTACGAGCAGTACTTC. As protein: CSASPPIRLAGGPAYYEQYF.

V and J are TRBV9 and TRBJ2-1, with a tentative D call TRBD2 (5 bases). Trimming shortened V by 1 base and J by 8 bases, and 13 bases separated the two germline ends. Germline-derived CDR1 and CDR2 are SGDLS and YYNGEE. The CDR3 sequence is 14 residues long. The CDR3 nucleotides are TGTGCCAGCAGCGTAAGGGCTAGCCCCGATGAGCAGTTCTTC. It codes for CASSVRASPDEQFF.

In this sample, this clonotype turned up a few times. The chain uses TRBV20-1 and TRBJ2-7; 8 bases agree with TRBD2. V trimming: 5 bases; J trimming: 1 base; junction bases outside the gene matches: 10. The germline V gene has CDR1 DFQATT and CDR2 SNEGSKA (reference sequence). The CDR3 sequence is 15 residues long. CDR3: CSAPLLAGRSYEQYF. The DNA of the CDR3 is TGCAGTGCTCCTCTTTTAGCGGGGCGGTCCTACGAGCAGTACTTC.

This clonotype came up a few times. This sequence joins TRBV20-1 and TRBJ2-5; 9 bases are a match to TRBD2. This CDR3 has 16 amino acids. Germline V gene lookup returns CDR1 DFQATT and CDR2 SNEGSKA (reference sequence). V was pared by 1 base and J by 2 bases, with 8 bases of the junction left unmatched. The CDR3 DNA reads as TGCAGTGCTAGAGGCGGCGCTAGCGGGACGCAAGAGACCCAGTACTTC. It encodes CSARGGASGTQETQYF.